This TCR beta chain was identified during a study of cytomegalovirus exposure and HLA in healthy donors. Study details: Early released data had roughly 81 million unique TCRs, all coming from HLA-typed donors.

With 3 bases removed from V and 5 bases from J, the gap between germline ends came to 14 bases. This CDR3 region has 14 residues. Germline CDR1 and CDR2: SGDLS and YYNGEE. Researchers ran the PCR with 60 Vbeta and 13 Jbeta primers. TCRdb's copy holds only in-frame clones and misses some; the assay was immunoSEQ multiplex PCR. There are about 130,000 clones in the sample, with roughly 2% held by the top ten. Worth noting for this clone: Its antigen is undetermined.

Overall study results and limits: Analyses of presence/absence relied on an assumption of roughly uniform sequencing depth across donors. A later analysis linked a missense DCLRE1C variant to TCR beta V- and J-gene trimming.

The origin of this receptor is a man aged 40-49 years in good health and CMV-seronegative. This chain uses TRBV9 with TRBJ1-1; tentatively, D is TRBD1 (6 bases). The sequenced sample was PBMCs. In DNA form, the CDR3 reads TGTGCCAGCAGCGCAGCAGGTGGGACAACTGAAGCTTTCTTT. The encoded protein is CASSAAGGTTEAFF.